Listed below are T cell receptor beta chains from one sample, sequenced in a study of T cell repertoires in cytomegalovirus infection. Which antigens these TCRs recognize remains unknown. Via MiXCR, TCRdb re-called the reads, giving one row per CDR3 protein. The sample lists about 120,000 distinct CDR3 sequences, more than 30% occurring once. Here the sequenced sample was CD8+ T cells from cultured PBMCs, taken from culture after CMV antigen stimulation. These receptors all come from a human donor in good health (CMV status not recorded). Some clones in this sample may be carry-over from other donors' samples. Each CDR3 is given with its conserved first and last residue.

j_gene: TRBJ1-2
v_gene: TRBV7-7
CDR3aa: CASRQNPGRGPNYGYTF

j_gene: TRBJ1-2
v_gene: TRBV7-4
CDR3aa: CASSYETGHGYTF

j_gene: TRBJ1-1
v_gene: TRBV7-9
CDR3aa: CASSQSGTAEEAFF

j_gene: TRBJ2-5
v_gene: TRBV6-5
CDR3aa: CASRGLEGTQYF

j_gene: TRBJ1-5
v_gene: TRBV7-8
CDR3aa: CASSLTGADQPQHF

j_gene: TRBJ2-7
v_gene: TRBV7-9
CDR3aa: CASSLRGVEQYF

j_gene: TRBJ1-2
v_gene: TRBV4-2
CDR3aa: CASSPRTGFGSNYGYTF

j_gene: TRBJ2-6
v_gene: TRBV7-6
CDR3aa: CASSSGDSGANVLTF

j_gene: TRBJ1-1
v_gene: TRBV10-3
CDR3aa: CATGGAGPNTEAFF

j_gene: TRBJ2-7
v_gene: TRBV4-2
CDR3aa: CASSQGPIYEQYF

j_gene: TRBJ2-7
v_gene: TRBV19
CDR3aa: CASSNLGGQYF

j_gene: TRBJ2-1
v_gene: TRBV28
CDR3aa: CASSFAGGDEQFF

j_gene: TRBJ2-7
v_gene: TRBV7-2
CDR3aa: CASSFLGPSEQYF

j_gene: TRBJ2-4
v_gene: TRBV6-2/TRBV6-3
CDR3aa: CASRASAIQYF